This is a list of T cell receptor beta chains from one sample in a study of identical twins. TCRdb analysed the 5' RACE reads with MiXCR anew, one entry per CDR3 protein. The data show 250,000 to 350,000 distinct CDR3 sequences, about 8.1% seen once. The same sample was also studied in work on yellow fever vaccine responses in identical twins.

Material: memory (CD45RO+) T cells sorted from blood. These receptors all come from a woman aged 18 to 35 in good health. CDR3s include the opening cysteine and the closing phenylalanine or tryptophan. The D gene is left open where the match is weak. Clone sizes are given selectively: once, few, many, or a class where the clone is expanded.

v_call	d_call	clone_size	j_call	cdr3_aa	cdr3_nt
TRBV18	NA	few	TRBJ2-1	CASSRGWDTGINEQFF	TGTGCCAGCTCACGGGGGTGGGATACCGGCATCAATGAGCAGTTCTTC
TRBV20-1	TRBD1	few	TRBJ2-7	CSARGQSYEQYF	TGCAGTGCAAGGGGACAGTCCTACGAGCAGTACTTC
TRBV5-6	NA	NA	TRBJ2-1	CASSSDRWIYNEQFF	TGTGCCAGCAGCTCGGACCGTTGGATCTACAATGAGCAGTTCTTC
TRBV20-1	NA	many	TRBJ1-1	CSASRLQGNFFGTEAFF	TGCAGTGCTAGTCGACTCCAGGGGAATTTTTTTGGCACTGAAGCTTTCTTT
TRBV13	NA	NA	TRBJ1-2	CASSFGSQSFNYGYTF	TGTGCCAGCAGCTTCGGGTCGCAGTCCTTTAACTATGGCTACACCTTC
TRBV5-1	TRBD2	many	TRBJ2-7	CASSWGIAGGPEEQYF	TGCGCCAGCAGCTGGGGGATAGCGGGAGGGCCTGAAGAGCAGTACTTC
TRBV20-1	TRBD1	NA	TRBJ2-3	CSAGGQLTPSSTDTQYF	TGCAGTGCTGGGGGACAGCTAACACCCTCTAGCACAGATACGCAGTATTTT
TRBV3-1	NA	many	TRBJ1-1	CASSQEGAGPEAFF	TGTGCCAGCAGCCAAGAAGGGGCTGGGCCTGAAGCTTTCTTT
TRBV11-2	TRBD2	NA	TRBJ2-5	CASSPATTGTSGSLGETQYF	TGTGCCAGCAGCCCCGCAACCACCGGGACTAGCGGGAGTTTAGGAGAGACCCAGTACTTC
TRBV5-1	NA	many	TRBJ1-4	CASSLGSGRGEKLFF	TGCGCCAGCAGCTTGGGGTCCGGACGCGGGGAAAAACTGTTTTTT
TRBV12-3/TRBV12-4	NA	many	TRBJ1-5	CASTVKGGGVQPQHF	TGTGCCAGCACCGTTAAAGGGGGGGGAGTCCAGCCCCAGCATTTT
TRBV6-4	NA	many	TRBJ1-1	CASSDVMDGVSEAFF	TGTGCCAGCAGTGACGTGATGGATGGGGTCTCTGAAGCTTTCTTT
TRBV7-8	NA	few	TRBJ1-2	CASSVDSIYGYTF	TGTGCCAGCAGCGTAGACAGCATCTATGGCTACACCTTC
TRBV7-2	TRBD2	NA	TRBJ2-7	CASSPLAGVYEQYF	TGTGCCAGCAGCCCACTAGCGGGAGTGTACGAGCAGTACTTC
TRBV5-5	NA	many	TRBJ2-1	CASSFTSSYNEQFF	TGTGCCAGCAGCTTCACTAGCTCCTACAATGAGCAGTTCTTC
TRBV2	NA	many	TRBJ2-7	CASSPGGFSSYEQYF	TGTGCCAGCAGCCCTGGGGGGTTTTCCTCCTACGAGCAGTACTTC
TRBV5-6	NA	many	TRBJ2-7	CASSFFLRGSYEQYF	TGTGCCAGCAGCTTCTTTCTTCGGGGTTCCTACGAGCAGTACTTC
TRBV7-2	TRBD2	few	TRBJ2-1	CASSLGVAGGFLDEQFF	TGTGCCAGCAGCTTAGGAGTAGCGGGAGGGTTTCTTGATGAGCAGTTCTTC
TRBV6-1	NA	few	TRBJ1-1	CASRTIENTEAFF	TGTGCCAGCAGGACGATAGAGAACACTGAAGCTTTCTTT
TRBV21-1	NA	NA	TRBJ2-7	CATPWAGTGGYEQYF	TGTGCCACCCCCTGGGCCGGGACAGGGGGCTACGAGCAGTACTTC
TRBV2	TRBD2	few	TRBJ2-3	CASSELPSGADTQYF	TGTGCCAGCAGTGAATTGCCTAGCGGGGCAGATACGCAGTATTTT
TRBV20-1	TRBD1	NA	TRBJ2-1	CSASGTGANEQFF	TGCAGTGCTTCCGGGACAGGGGCCAATGAGCAGTTCTTC
TRBV2	NA	many	TRBJ2-1	CASNLNEQFF	TGTGCCAGCAACTTAAATGAGCAGTTCTTC
TRBV9	TRBD2	NA	TRBJ2-1	CASSETSGGFNEQFF	TGTGCCAGCAGCGAGACTAGCGGGGGGTTCAATGAGCAGTTCTTC
TRBV12-3/TRBV12-4	TRBD1	NA	TRBJ2-2	CASTPPTGVAGELFF	TGTGCCAGCACCCCCCCGACAGGGGTGGCCGGGGAGCTGTTTTTT
TRBV7-8	TRBD2	few	TRBJ2-3	CASSATSGVSLTDTQYF	TGTGCCAGCAGCGCCACTAGCGGGGTCTCGCTCACAGATACGCAGTATTTT
TRBV6-5	TRBD2	NA	TRBJ2-3	CASSIRLAGGPDTQYF	TGTGCCAGCAGTATTCGACTAGCGGGGGGGCCAGATACGCAGTATTTT
TRBV29-1	NA	NA	TRBJ1-2	CSVRGRGYGYTF	TGCAGCGTTCGAGGCAGAGGCTATGGCTACACCTTC
TRBV6-2/TRBV6-3	NA	NA	TRBJ1-1	CASTMIGMMGQNTEAFF	TGTGCCAGTACCATGATCGGCATGATGGGACAGAACACTGAAGCTTTCTTT
TRBV5-1	NA	few	TRBJ2-3	CASSARAGPSTDTQYF	TGCGCCAGCAGCGCCAGAGCCGGCCCTAGCACAGATACGCAGTATTTT
TRBV6-1	NA	few	TRBJ2-3	CASSDPDTQYF	TGTGCCAGCAGTGACCCAGATACGCAGTATTTT
TRBV7-9	NA	many	TRBJ2-7	CASSLAGLRIGEQYF	TGTGCCAGCAGCTTAGCAGGTCTCCGGATCGGCGAGCAGTACTTC
TRBV2	NA	NA	TRBJ2-5	CASLGLAGETQYF	TGTGCCAGCTTGGGGCTAGCCGGAGAGACCCAGTACTTC
TRBV19	TRBD1	few	TRBJ2-2	CASSPPRTGGRSGELFF	TGTGCCAGTAGTCCCCCCAGGACAGGGGGCAGGTCCGGGGAGCTGTTTTTT
TRBV29-1	NA	NA	TRBJ2-4	CSVATGGGNIQYF	TGCAGCGTTGCGACGGGCGGGGGCAACATTCAGTACTTC
TRBV7-9	NA	NA	TRBJ2-5	CASSLVGPRETQYF	TGTGCCAGCAGCTTAGTGGGTCCACGCGAGACCCAGTACTTC